The 30 T cell receptor beta chains given below trace back to one sample, sequenced in a study of T cell repertoires in cytomegalovirus infection. One entry per CDR3 protein, called by TCRdb with MiXCR from the reads. The data contain 740,000 or so distinct CDR3 sequences, 35% to 45% of them singletons. The sample was PBMCs. The receptors were gathered from a human donor in good health (CMV status not recorded). Some clones in this sample may be carry-over from other donors' samples.

The gene calls are TRBV18 and TRBJ2-7; D gene uncertain. Trimming cost V 3 bases and J 5 bases, with 14 bases left between them. The CDR3 is 14 residues long. Germline CDR1 reads KGHSH; CDR2 reads LQKENI. The CDR3 sequence is CASSPVDPVNEQYF. The CDR3 nucleotides read TGTGCCAGCTCACCTGTGGACCCCGTCAACGAGCAGTACTTC.

This clonotype was observed at least ten times. The chain links TRBV7-9 to TRBJ2-7; 7 nucleotides line up with TRBD2. CDR1 is SEHNR, CDR2 FQNEAQ, per germline (reference sequence). V lost 3 bases, J lost 3 bases, and 8 bases stayed unmatched. The CDR3 spans 15 residues. In DNA, the CDR3 is TGTGCCAGCAGCTTTGTGGGGGGGGTCCTCTACGAGCAGTACTTC. It yields the protein CASSFVGGVLYEQYF. The full variable domain, its missing parts supplied by reference TRBV7-9 and TRBJ2-7, is DTGVSQNPRHKITKRGQNVTFRCDPISEHNRLYWYRQTLGQGPEFLTYFQNEAQLEKSRLLSDRFSAERPKGSFSTLEIQRTEQGDSAMYLCASSFVGGVLYEQYFGPGTRLTVT.

The rearrangement uses TRBV19 and TRBJ2-2; D is uncertain. CDR3 size: 12 residues. Germline values: CDR1 LNHDA, CDR2 SQIVND (reference sequence). The V end lost 7 bases, the J end lost 7 bases, and 10 bases lay between the germline ends. The CDR3 region has the DNA TGTGCCAGTATCCGTCCAAACGGGGAGCTGTTTTTT. Encoded protein: CASIRPNGELFF.

The V gene is TRBV28, the J gene TRBJ2-6; D is perhaps TRBD1 (6 bases). CDR3 length: 15 amino acids. The V end was cut by 3 bases, the J end by 2 bases, with 8 bases between. Germline CDR1 and CDR2: MDHEN and SYDVKM. The CDR3 is CASSFKGAGANVLTF. The CDR3 nucleotides read TGTGCCAGCAGTTTCAAGGGGGCTGGGGCCAACGTCCTGACTTTC.

The chain links TRBV7-2 to TRBJ2-1, with 7 bases lining up with TRBD2. The CDR3 runs to 12 residues. The V and J ends lost 5 bases and 9 bases, in that order; junction bases with no gene match: 4. Germline values: CDR1 SGHTA, CDR2 FQGNSA. The CDR3 nucleotides are TGTGCCAGCAGCCAGACTAGCCGTGAGCAGTTCTTC. This codes for CASSQTSREQFF. The variable domain in full, with the rest retrieved from reference TRBV7-2 and TRBJ2-1, is GAGVSQSPSNKVTEKGKDVELRCDPISGHTALYWYRQSLGQGLEFLIYFQGNSAPDKSGLPSDRFSAERTGGSVSTLTIQRTQQEDSAVYLCASSQTSREQFFGPGTRLTVL.

This clonotype has just a few counts. The chain links TRBV7-6 to TRBJ2-5; 10 nucleotides agree with TRBD1. The CDR3 has 15 residues. Germline CDR1 and CDR2: SGHVS and FNYEAQ. The V gene end was trimmed by 5 bases and the J gene end by 6 bases; junction bases not matched to a gene: 9. CDR3 protein: CASSPYGQGGKTQYF. In nucleotides, the CDR3 is TGTGCCAGCAGCCCCTATGGACAGGGGGGAAAGACCCAGTACTTC.

The rearrangement joins TRBV5-1 to TRBJ2-5; 7 bases align to TRBD1. The CDR3 contains 15 residues. The V and J ends lost 5 bases and 2 bases, in that order; junction bases with no gene match: 9. Germline V gives CDR1 SGHRS, CDR2 YFSETQ. Written as DNA, the CDR3 is TGCGCCAGCAGGGTGACAGGGAGAGTACAAGAGACCCAGTACTTC. Its protein is CASRVTGRVQETQYF.

This clonotype came up once. This chain joins TRBV27 and TRBJ1-1; D is possibly TRBD1 (6 bases). CDR1 is MNHEY, CDR2 SMNVEV, per germline (reference sequence). The ends were cut back, 6 bases at V and 5 bases at J, with 22 bases in the middle. This CDR3 contains 16 residues. CDR3 bases: TGTGCCAGCAGCGGGACATTTCGGGGCCGTGTGACTGAAGCTTTCTTT. Protein product: CASSGTFRGRVTEAFF.

This clonotype was seen more than once but under ten times. This chain connects TRBV6-1 to TRBJ1-1; D gene uncertain. The CDR3 is made up of 12 amino acids. Germline V CDR1 and CDR2: MNHNS, SASEGT. Deletions cut 7 bases from V and 7 bases from J, with 13 bases between. This CDR3 reads CASNTQAHEAFF. In nucleotides, the CDR3 is TGTGCCAGCAATACACAAGCCCATGAAGCTTTCTTT.

This chain uses TRBV7-9 with TRBJ2-3; D not certain. The V gene's germline CDR1 is SEHNR and CDR2 FQNEAQ (reference sequence). The length of the CDR3 is 14 residues. Trimming shortened V by 5 bases and J by 5 bases, and 14 bases separated the two germline ends. CDR3 amino acids: CASSPSPVQDTQYF. The CDR3 nucleotides are TGTGCCAGCAGCCCTTCGCCGGTTCAAGATACGCAGTATTTT. Together with reference TRBV7-9 and TRBJ2-3, the CDR3 gives the full variable domain: DTGVSQNPRHKITKRGQNVTFRCDPISEHNRLYWYRQTLGQGPEFLTYFQNEAQLEKSRLLSDRFSAERPKGSFSTLEIQRTEQGDSAMYLCASSPSPVQDTQYFGPGTRLTVL.

V and J are TRBV10-3 and TRBJ1-2; D is undetermined. The V gene lost 2 bases and the J gene lost 4 bases, with 14 bases spanning the gap. The germline CDR1 and CDR2 sequences are ENHRY and SYGVKD. This CDR3 spans 15 amino acids. The chain's CDR3 is CAISEPGQVPYGYTF. In DNA, the CDR3 is TGTGCCATCAGTGAGCCTGGTCAGGTCCCCTATGGCTACACCTTC.

This clonotype has more than one count but fewer than ten. The genes are TRBV7-6 and TRBJ1-5; D remains ambiguous. V was cut by 5 bases and J by 6 bases, with 11 bases left in between. CDR1 is SGHVS and CDR2 is FNYEAQ in the germline V gene. The CDR3 is made up of 13 amino acids. The DNA for the CDR3 is TGTGCCAGCAGCCCATCGGGTGGTCAGCCCCAGCATTTT. Its protein is CASSPSGGQPQHF.

As for this clonotype: The junction departs from germline at one end; a sequencing error may be responsible. The gene calls are TRBV28 and TRBJ1-1; TRBD1 is a possible D gene (6 bases). Germline V CDR1 and CDR2: MDHEN, SYDVKM. The CDR3 is 12 residues long. The CDR3 coding sequence is TGTGCAATCTCTGGGGGGGACACTGAAGATTTCTTT. Protein product: CAISGGDTEDFF.

V and J are TRBV5-1 and TRBJ2-1; D is perhaps TRBD1 (5 bases). The CDR3 has 15 amino acids. V dropped 4 bases and J dropped 4 bases, with 15 bases sitting between them. Germline V lookup: CDR1 SGHRS, CDR2 YFSETQ. Here the CDR3 DNA reads TGCGCCAGCAGCAAACAGGAGCAGTTGTACAATGAGCAGTTCTTC. Translation gives CASSKQEQLYNEQFF. The full variable domain, rest sourced from reference TRBV5-1 and TRBJ2-1, is KAGVTQTPRYLIKTRGQQVTLSCSPISGHRSVSWYQQTPGQGLQFLFEYFSETQRNKGNFPGRFSGRQFSNSRSEMNVSTLELGDSALYLCASSKQEQLYNEQFFGPGTRLTVL.

As regards this clonotype: One base away lies a much larger clone, so this may be a sequencing read error. The rearrangement links TRBV7-6 to TRBJ2-7; no reliable D call. Germline V lookup: CDR1 SGHVS, CDR2 FNYEAQ. The CDR3 runs 13 residues. For the CDR3, the DNA is TGTGCCAGCAGCTTAGGTCCGCCCTACGAGCCGTACTTC. Translating it yields CASSLGPPYEPYF.

This clonotype was recorded a few times. V usage is TRBV6-2 or TRBV6-3 and J usage is TRBJ2-2, with D perhaps TRBD2 (5 bases). Germline values: CDR1 MNHEY, CDR2 SVGEGT. This CDR3 contains 15 residues. V was cut by 8 bases and J by 4 bases, with 17 bases left in between. The chain's CDR3 is CASLISGIPTGELFF. The CDR3 DNA sequence: TGTGCCAGCCTCATTTCGGGGATACCCACCGGGGAGCTGTTTTTT.

This chain uses TRBV19 with TRBJ2-1, with 10 bases that match TRBD2. This CDR3 is 15 amino acids long. V was clipped by 7 bases and J by 4 bases; unmatched bases: 7. CDR1 and CDR2 from the germline V gene are LNHDA and SQIVND (reference sequence). The CDR3 region is CASMVAGGPYNEQFF. CDR3 in DNA: TGTGCCAGTATGGTAGCGGGAGGTCCGTACAATGAGCAGTTCTTC.

This clonotype was seen a few times. This sequence joins TRBV25-1 and TRBJ1-1, with D unclear. CDR1 and CDR2 (germline): MGHDK, SYGVNS. V was pared by 2 bases and J by 4 bases, with 14 bases between. This CDR3 region has 15 residues. The CDR3 loop is CASSELLGPATEAFF. The CDR3 bases are TGTGCCAGCAGTGAACTCCTTGGCCCAGCCACTGAAGCTTTCTTT.

This clonotype was recorded a few times. The gene calls are TRBV7-2 and TRBJ2-5, with a tentative D call TRBD2 (5 bases). Germline-derived CDR1 and CDR2 are SGHTA and FQGNSA. This CDR3 is 14 amino acids long. Trimming pared 2 bases from V and 5 bases from J, leaving 12 bases between. The CDR3: CASSLLGLAETQYF. The DNA for the CDR3 is TGTGCCAGCAGCTTACTCGGACTTGCTGAGACCCAGTACTTC.

The genes are TRBV4-1 and TRBJ2-1, with 8 bases matching TRBD2. This CDR3 is built from 15 residues. Germline V gene sequence: CDR1 MGHRA, CDR2 YSYEKL. Losses at the gene ends were 4 bases for V and 8 bases for J; bases not matched to a gene: 10. In DNA form, the CDR3 reads TGCGCCAGCAGCCTAGCGGGGTTCGAAAGGGATGAGCAGTTCTTC. Protein sequence: CASSLAGFERDEQFF.

This clonotype has at least ten counts. This sequence joins TRBV7-2 and TRBJ2-1; D is unresolved. Per the germline V gene, CDR1 is SGHTA and CDR2 is FQGNSA. V shed 2 bases and J shed 16 bases, with 15 bases lying between them. This CDR3 contains 12 residues. This CDR3 is CASSLSPSQVFF. CDR3 sequence (DNA): TGTGCCAGCAGCTTATCCCCTTCCCAAGTCTTCTTC.

This clonotype was found once. The CDR3, as DNA: TGTGCCAGCAGTCAAACGCTAGCGGGGGTGGAGACCCAGTACTTC. Translated, it gives CASSQTLAGVETQYF. The chain combines TRBV6-6 with TRBJ2-5, with 10 bases matching TRBD2. The length of the CDR3 is 15 residues. Unmatched junction bases numbered 8, after V lost 5 bases and J lost 5 bases. Germline V gene sequence: CDR1 MNHNY, CDR2 SVGAGI (reference sequence).

This chain uses TRBV24-1 with TRBJ1-1; 8 bases map to TRBD1. The CDR3 runs 16 residues. The germline V gene encodes CDR1 KGHDR and CDR2 SFDVKD. After removal of 10 bases from V and 2 bases from J, the junction contained 14 bases not matched to a gene. CDR3 amino acids: CATMGFDSGGNTEAFF. Written as DNA, the CDR3 is TGTGCCACTATGGGCTTCGACTCAGGGGGCAACACTGAAGCTTTCTTT.

V is TRBV19 and J is TRBJ2-7; no firm D call. The V and J ends lost 3 bases and 0 bases respectively, with 9 bases between them. Germline-derived CDR1 and CDR2 are LNHDA and SQIVND (reference sequence). This CDR3 is 14 amino acids long. As DNA, the CDR3 is TGTGCCAGTAGTATGGGTGAAAGCTCCTACGAGCAGTACTTC. The encoded protein is CASSMGESSYEQYF.

This rearrangement joins TRBV6-6 to TRBJ2-1, with D perhaps given as TRBD1 or TRBD2 (6 bases each). V lost 2 bases, J lost 2 bases, and 13 bases lay in between. Per germline, CDR1 MNHNY and CDR2 SVGAGI (reference sequence). The CDR3 has 16 amino acids. CDR3 in DNA: TGTGCCAGCAGTTACGCCGGGGGCATTGCCTACAATGAGCAGTTCTTC. Encoded protein: CASSYAGGIAYNEQFF.

This clonotype has just a few counts. This sequence joins TRBV24-1 and TRBJ2-2; 11 bases line up with TRBD2. Germline V gives CDR1 KGHDR, CDR2 SFDVKD. Losses at the gene ends were 6 bases for V and 2 bases for J; bases not matched to a gene: 1. The CDR3 is 15 residues long. The CDR3 spells CATSLAGGNTGELFF. Written as DNA, the CDR3 is TGTGCCACCAGTCTAGCGGGAGGTAACACCGGGGAGCTGTTTTTT.

The chain has TRBV7-6 and TRBJ1-6; D not resolved. The germline gives CDR1 SGHVS, CDR2 FNYEAQ. The CDR3 is 13 amino acids. Trimming shortened V by 6 bases and J by 5 bases, and 8 bases separated the two germline ends. This CDR3 is CASRPTDNSPLHF. CDR3 nucleotides: TGTGCCAGCAGACCCACCGATAATTCACCCCTCCACTTT. Combining the CDR3 with reference TRBV7-6 and TRBJ1-6 gives the whole variable domain GAGVSQSPRYKVTKRGQDVALRCDPISGHVSLYWYRQALGQGPEFLTYFNYEAQQDKSGLPNDRFSAERPEGSISTLTIQRTEQRDSAMYRCASRPTDNSPLHFGNGTRLTVT.

The chain uses TRBV20-1 and TRBJ2-7; no firm D call. Germline V CDR1 and CDR2: DFQATT, SNEGSKA (reference sequence). CDR3 length equals 12 residues. The germline V and J ends were trimmed by 0 bases and 5 bases, with 8 bases remaining between them. Written as DNA, the CDR3 is TGCAGTGCTAGAGATGGTACGGACGAGCAGTACTTC. Protein product: CSARDGTDEQYF.

This clonotype appeared once. V gene TRBV6-6 combines with J gene TRBJ2-5; D gene uncertain. Germline values: CDR1 MNHNY, CDR2 SVGAGI (reference sequence). CDR3 size: 12 residues. Trimming left V 8 bases short and J 9 bases short, with 16 bases between. The CDR3 here is CASQSPYAAQYF. The CDR3 DNA is TGTGCCAGCCAATCCCCTTACGCGGCCCAGTACTTC.

The chain is built from TRBV5-1 and TRBJ2-3; possibly TRBD1 for D (6 bases). Trimming stripped 4 bases from V and 4 bases from J, with 16 bases between. The CDR3 spans 15 residues. In germline, CDR1 is SGHRS, CDR2 YFSETQ. This chain's CDR3 is CASSARTGTPDTQYF. DNA for the CDR3: TGCGCCAGCAGCGCACGAACAGGGACACCAGATACGCAGTATTTT.